The 19 T cell receptor beta chains presented below share a single source sample, sequenced in a study of cytomegalovirus exposure and HLA in healthy donors. PCR employed 60 Vbeta and 13 Jbeta primers. Using immunoSEQ multiplex PCR, the repertoire was profiled, and TCRdb retains in-frame clones only, with some absent. The table has some 100,000 clones, about 76% seen once. The sequencing sample was made of PBMCs. The receptors were sampled from a woman aged 40 to 50 in good health and CMV-seropositive.

This rearrangement joins TRBV2 to TRBJ1-2; D may be TRBD1 (5 bases). From germline, CDR1 is SNHLY and CDR2 FYNNEI. V lost 7 bases, J lost 1 base, and 7 bases lay in between. The CDR3 loop spans 12 amino acids. CDR3 nucleotides: TGTGCCAGCACACAGGTTAACTATGGCTACACCTTC. It translates to CASTQVNYGYTF.

The V and J genes are TRBV2 and TRBJ1-6; 9 bases fit TRBD1. V lost 7 bases and J lost 8; bases outside the gene matches: 9. Germline V gene data show CDR1 as SNHLY and CDR2 as FYNNEI. The CDR3 has 15 residues. CDR3 in DNA: TGTGCCAGCAACCTCGGGACAGGGTTGTATTCACCCCTCCACTTT. It encodes CASNLGTGLYSPLHF.

This chain connects TRBV5-4 to TRBJ2-7; the match to TRBD2 covers 11 bases. The CDR3 consists of 16 residues. V lost 2 bases to trimming and J lost 1 base; unmatched junction nucleotides: 5. Germline CDR1 reads SGHNT; CDR2 reads YYREEE (reference sequence). The CDR3 loop is CASSLPGLAVSYEQYF. CDR3 nucleotide sequence: TGTGCCAGCAGCTTACCGGGACTAGCGGTATCCTACGAGCAGTACTTC. The whole variable domain, filled in from reference TRBV5-4 and TRBJ2-7, reads ETGVTQSPTHLIKTRGQQVTLRCSSQSGHNTVSWYQQALGQGPQFIFQYYREEENGRGNFPPRFSGLQFPNYSSELNVNALELDDSALYLCASSLPGLAVSYEQYFGPGTRLTVT.

This clone appeared a few times. The rearrangement joins TRBV5-1 to TRBJ1-1; D remains unclear. Germline V gives CDR1 SGHRS, CDR2 YFSETQ. The CDR3 runs to 15 residues. V was trimmed by 0 bases and J by 1 base, leaving 10 bases between them. CDR3 in DNA: TGCGCCAGCAGCTTGGCCCTCGGAGGGAACACTGAAGCTTTCTTT. Amino acids: CASSLALGGNTEAFF.

This clone was seen more than once but under ten times. The chain joins TRBV2 to TRBJ2-1; the match to TRBD2 covers 16 bases. Losses at the gene ends were 5 bases for V and 4 bases for J; bases not matched to a gene: 5. CDR3 size: 17 residues. Germline loops: CDR1 SNHLY, CDR2 FYNNEI. The CDR3 sequence is CASSPGLAGGTYNEQFF. The CDR3 nucleotides are TGTGCCAGCAGTCCGGGACTAGCGGGGGGGACTTACAATGAGCAGTTCTTC.

This sequence joins TRBV19 and TRBJ1-2, with D maybe TRBD1 (6 bases). V was pared by 3 bases and J by 2 bases, with 13 bases between. Germline values: CDR1 LNHDA, CDR2 SQIVND (reference sequence). The CDR3 has 15 residues. CDR3 coding DNA: TGTGCCAGTAGTATCCCCGACAGGCTCAACTATGGCTACACCTTC. It codes for CASSIPDRLNYGYTF.

The chain uses TRBV7-9 and TRBJ1-1; D remains ambiguous. The CDR3 is 14 residues long. Germline-derived CDR1 and CDR2 are SEHNR and FQNEAQ (reference sequence). V gave up 1 base and J gave up 1 base, with 7 bases separating them. CDR3 DNA sequence: TGTGCCAGCAGCTTAGTTGAGCAGAACACTGAAGCTTTCTTT. It yields the protein CASSLVEQNTEAFF.

The chain uses TRBV7-9 and TRBJ2-3, with D possibly matching TRBD2 (6 bases). The CDR3 sequence is 15 residues long. Trimming cost V 1 base and J 2 bases, with 10 bases left between them. Germline V gene lookup returns CDR1 SEHNR and CDR2 FQNEAQ (reference sequence). CDR3 sequence: CASSLELAPTDTQYF. The CDR3 nucleotides read TGTGCCAGCAGCTTAGAACTAGCCCCCACAGATACGCAGTATTTT.

This chain links TRBV18 with TRBJ1-1; no clear D. The CDR3 covers 14 residues. Germline values: CDR1 KGHSH, CDR2 LQKENI. V lost 5 bases, J lost 0 bases, and 10 bases lay in between. CDR3 sequence (DNA): TGTGCCAGCTCATACAGAGCTATGAACACTGAAGCTTTCTTT. Residues: CASSYRAMNTEAFF. Using reference TRBV18 and TRBJ1-1 for the parts outside the CDR3, the full variable domain is NAGVMQNPRHLVRRRGQEARLRCSPMKGHSHVYWYRQLPEEGLKFMVYLQKENIIDESGMPKERFSAEFPKEGPSILRIQQVVRGDSAAYFCASSYRAMNTEAFFGQGTRLTVV.

This clone was observed a single time. The V and J genes are TRBV10-3 and TRBJ2-1, with 8 bases lining up with TRBD2. Germline V gene lookup returns CDR1 ENHRY and CDR2 SYGVKD. The junction had 7 bases not matched to a gene; V was cut back by 7 bases and J by 2 bases. This CDR3 is 15 amino acids long. CDR3 in DNA: TGTGCCATCACCCCCGCCGGGGGGGCCTACAATGAGCAGTTCTTC. Translating gives CAITPAGGAYNEQFF.

The rearrangement uses TRBV15 and TRBJ1-2; a weak D match, TRBD1 (6 bases). The V and J ends lost 3 bases and 6 bases respectively, with 14 bases between them. The CDR3 sequence is 14 residues long. The germline V gene has CDR1 LNHNV and CDR2 YYDKDF (reference sequence). The CDR3 loop reads CATSSAEQGHGYTF. DNA of the CDR3: TGTGCCACCAGCAGTGCCGAACAGGGCCATGGCTACACCTTC.

The CDR3 loop is CASSLERGHGELFF. The CDR3 DNA reads as TGCGCCAGCAGCTTGGAGCGGGGGCACGGGGAGCTGTTTTTT. The chain couples TRBV5-1 to TRBJ2-2, with TRBD2 identical over 8 bases. Germline assignment: CDR1 SGHRS and CDR2 YFSETQ. With 0 bases clipped from V and 7 bases from J, the junction kept 2 bases outside the gene matches. The CDR3 has 14 amino acids.

The CDR3 DNA is TGTGCCAGCAGTCCCAGGCGCGAACTGAACACTGAAGCTTTCTTT. This codes for CASSPRRELNTEAFF. The chain joins TRBV6-5 to TRBJ1-1; D gene ambiguous. Trimming took off 5 bases at V and 0 bases at J, with 13 bases between the two ends. This CDR3 is 15 amino acids long. The germline gives CDR1 MNHEY, CDR2 SVGAGI.

This chain connects TRBV4-1 to TRBJ1-3, with D possibly being TRBD1 (5 bases). In germline, CDR1 is MGHRA, CDR2 YSYEKL. The ends were cut back, 4 bases at V and 3 bases at J, with 19 bases in the middle. This CDR3 comprises 17 residues. CDR3 DNA: TGCGCCAGCAGCCGGGGCGGGGTTGTGATCCGTGGAAACACCATATATTTT. Its translation: CASSRGGVVIRGNTIYF.

This clone was seen a single time. A read error may account for a junction end that differs from germline. The chain recombines TRBV6-1 with TRBJ2-5, with D hard to call. CDR3 length: 15 residues. CDR1 and CDR2 from the germline V gene are MNHNS and SASEGT. CDR3 amino acids: CASQLVKRPQEAQYF. CDR3 sequence (DNA): TGTGCTAGCCAGCTTGTTAAGAGGCCACAAGAGGCCCAGTACTTC.

The CDR3 DNA reads TGTGCCAGCAGTTACTCGACAGGGGCCAACGTCCTGACTTTC. This codes for CASSYSTGANVLTF. This sequence joins TRBV6-6 and TRBJ2-6; D unresolved. V lost 0 bases and J 4 bases, leaving 4 bases between the germline ends. This CDR3 region has 14 residues. Germline CDR1 reads MNHNY; CDR2 reads SVGAGI (reference sequence).

V gene TRBV2 combines with J gene TRBJ1-1; 10 positions match TRBD1. Germline CDR1 reads SNHLY; CDR2 reads FYNNEI. This CDR3 contains 16 residues. The V and J ends lost 3 bases and 4 bases, in that order; junction bases with no gene match: 8. CDR3: CASSETGGVLATEAFF. CDR3 sequence (DNA): TGTGCCAGCAGTGAGACAGGGGGCGTTTTGGCCACTGAAGCTTTCTTT.

The CDR3 nucleotides are TGCAGCGTTGAGGGACAGGGATCCACAGATACGCAGTATTTT. Encoded protein: CSVEGQGSTDTQYF. The chain couples TRBV29-1 to TRBJ2-3; TRBD1 agrees at 9 bases. V lost 3 bases, J lost 2 bases, and 3 bases stayed unmatched. The CDR3 covers 14 residues. CDR1 and CDR2 from the germline V gene are SQVTM and ANQGSEA.

The chain couples TRBV5-1 to TRBJ2-5; D is ambiguous. The CDR3 consists of 11 residues. Per the germline V gene, CDR1 is SGHRS and CDR2 is YFSETQ. V lost 3 bases, J lost 5 bases, and 5 bases lay in between. This chain's CDR3 is CASSSRETQYF. CDR3 sequence (DNA): TGCGCCAGCAGCTCACGGGAGACCCAGTACTTC.